This T cell receptor (beta chain) was recorded in a study of T-cell memory formation after mild COVID-19. As for the study in general: Clustering of TCRs was largely donor specific.

Findings and limits, study-wide: Shrinking CD4+ clones resided mostly in CM and EM, and CD8+ ones in EMRA. The finding that pre-infection memory included some responding clones suggested that cross-reactive memory joined.

In the case of this clonotype: Its antigen is currently unknown.

Germline loops: CDR1 DFQATT, CDR2 SNEGSKA (reference sequence). Trimming at V came to 5 bases and at J to 4 bases, leaving 5 bases not matched to a gene. CDR3 length: 13 residues. TCRdb reprocessed the 5' RACE reads with MiXCR, giving one entry per CDR3 protein. The sample yields around 340,000 distinct CDR3 sequences, 13% seen once. Sequenced sample: PBMCs or a T cell subset sorted from them (not recorded which). The TCR comes from a man between 18 and 35 years old who had mild COVID-19 (a few samples of this study predate the infection). Cell type and time point are not known. The chain has TRBV20-1 and TRBJ2-5; 9 bases are shared with TRBD1. CDR3 region: CSAGTGRGETQYF. The CDR3 DNA follows: TGCAGTGCTGGGACAGGGAGGGGAGAGACCCAGTACTTC.